The rows below give T cell receptor beta chains drawn from one sample of a study of blood T cell repertoires in COVID-19. The data were produced by immunoSEQ multiplex PCR, yet TCRdb's version contains in-frame clones alone and is incomplete. Of some 180,000 clones in the sample, roughly four fifths were seen once. Sequenced input: peripheral blood. Receptor source: a man in his fifties who had recovered from COVID-19. Each CDR3 is given with its conserved first and last residue. The D gene is left open where the match is weak. Expanded clones are given a class, and other clones once, few, many or no size at all.

v_gene: TRBV7-9
d_gene: -
abundance: few
CDR3aa: CASSVEIRDEQYF

v_gene: TRBV19
d_gene: -
abundance: -
CDR3aa: CASSIGGKTYEQYF

v_gene: TRBV29-1
d_gene: TRBD1
abundance: once
CDR3aa: CSATSRTGNHEQYF

v_gene: TRBV27
d_gene: TRBD1
abundance: -
CDR3aa: CASSSRQGWITEAFF

v_gene: TRBV15
d_gene: TRBD2
abundance: -
CDR3aa: CATSILGGLAGDEQYF

v_gene: TRBV30
d_gene: TRBD2
abundance: -
CDR3aa: CAWSVNSGRQETQYF

v_gene: TRBV3-1/TRBV3-2
d_gene: TRBD2
abundance: -
CDR3aa: CASSPDPGLAGSGSTDTQYF

v_gene: TRBV27
d_gene: -
abundance: once
CDR3aa: CASKSLSAEAFF

v_gene: TRBV6-5
d_gene: TRBD1
abundance: -
CDR3aa: CASSLAGQGYGYTF

v_gene: TRBV5-8
d_gene: -
abundance: -
CDR3aa: CASGRGYNQETQYF

v_gene: TRBV7-2
d_gene: -
abundance: -
CDR3aa: CASSLLVRDEQYF

v_gene: TRBV28
d_gene: -
abundance: -
CDR3aa: CASSYPGYHQPQHF

v_gene: TRBV14
d_gene: TRBD1
abundance: -
CDR3aa: CASSQATGGAVPYNEQFF

v_gene: TRBV5-4
d_gene: -
abundance: -
CDR3aa: CASSSPAGTGTDTQYF

v_gene: TRBV11-2
d_gene: -
abundance: -
CDR3aa: CASSLFEGETEAFF

v_gene: TRBV7-3
d_gene: -
abundance: few
CDR3aa: CASSLKYSDEQFF

v_gene: TRBV19
d_gene: -
abundance: -
CDR3aa: CASSISRETEAFF

v_gene: TRBV7-2
d_gene: TRBD2
abundance: -
CDR3aa: CASSLEGREGNEQYF

v_gene: TRBV19
d_gene: -
abundance: -
CDR3aa: CASSKGRGGNTEAFF

v_gene: TRBV7-2
d_gene: TRBD2
abundance: -
CDR3aa: CASSPRSLAGGPEQYF

v_gene: TRBV7-9
d_gene: -
abundance: once
CDR3aa: CASSSLGVGYTDTQYF

v_gene: TRBV7-2
d_gene: TRBD1
abundance: -
CDR3aa: CASSFDGTGGEETQYF

v_gene: TRBV15
d_gene: -
abundance: -
CDR3aa: CATSRDLRDSGNTIYF

v_gene: TRBV15
d_gene: TRBD1
abundance: -
CDR3aa: CATSTDRYSNQPQHF

v_gene: TRBV7-3
d_gene: -
abundance: once
CDR3aa: CASSSARLVQTQDTQYF

v_gene: TRBV30
d_gene: -
abundance: few
CDR3aa: CAWSATVQETQYF

v_gene: TRBV19
d_gene: -
abundance: -
CDR3aa: CASSGFMDFSYNEQFF

v_gene: TRBV3-1/TRBV3-2
d_gene: TRBD2
abundance: -
CDR3aa: CASSPILTSGRCHEQYF

v_gene: TRBV19
d_gene: -
abundance: -
CDR3aa: CASRDKLNEQYF

v_gene: TRBV13
d_gene: -
abundance: -
CDR3aa: CASLRVAVPDTQYF

v_gene: TRBV18
d_gene: -
abundance: -
CDR3aa: CASTPLTTSTDTQYF

v_gene: TRBV19
d_gene: TRBD2
abundance: -
CDR3aa: CASSPDPGLAVEQFF

v_gene: TRBV30
d_gene: -
abundance: -
CDR3aa: CAYLRSDYGYTF

v_gene: TRBV10-3
d_gene: TRBD2
abundance: -
CDR3aa: CAISESASGSMYNEQFF

v_gene: TRBV2
d_gene: TRBD1
abundance: -
CDR3aa: CASSEVRQGGNQPQHF

v_gene: TRBV6-5
d_gene: TRBD2
abundance: -
CDR3aa: CASSYFGGRAHTQYF

v_gene: TRBV2
d_gene: -
abundance: few
CDR3aa: CASSVFSVGGEAFF

v_gene: TRBV28
d_gene: TRBD2
abundance: once
CDR3aa: CASMRERTGELFF

v_gene: TRBV11-2
d_gene: TRBD1
abundance: -
CDR3aa: CASSPRRRGQMVYEQYF

v_gene: TRBV5-1
d_gene: TRBD1
abundance: -
CDR3aa: CASSVEPTGGGTDTQYF

v_gene: TRBV5-1
d_gene: -
abundance: -
CDR3aa: CASSPYLRIANTGELFF

v_gene: TRBV18
d_gene: TRBD1
abundance: few
CDR3aa: CASSQIRGRHTNTEAFF